Listed here are 20 T cell receptor beta chains from one sample, sequenced in a study of post-analysis software for immune sequencing data. Study outcomes and limitations: Compared with controls, patients had more of about 5 TRBV segments, including TRBV5-6, TRBV5-1 and TRBV20-1.

These TCRs' antigens remain unknown. Sequencing libraries made from TCR beta cDNA carried unique molecular identifiers. One entry per CDR3 protein results from TCRdb running MiXCR on the PCR reads. The profile shows 600,000 to 700,000 distinct CDR3 sequences, 59% of them singletons. Sequenced material: blood. These receptors originate from a girl aged 2 to 9 with multiple sclerosis.

This clonotype came up once. V is TRBV5-1 and J is TRBJ2-1; 8 bases are a match to TRBD2. Germline lookup yields CDR1 SGHRS and CDR2 YFSETQ. CDR3 length: 15 residues. J lost 8 bases, V lost 0 bases, and 7 bases had no gene match. CDR3 coding DNA: TGCGCCAGCAGCTTGGAAAGCGGGAGTGTTGATGAGCAGTTCTTC. Its protein is CASSLESGSVDEQFF.

This chain connects TRBV9 to TRBJ2-7, with D possibly being TRBD1 (6 bases). Trimming removed 3 bases from V and 6 bases from J, with 22 bases in between. Germline V CDR1 and CDR2: SGDLS, YYNGEE. This CDR3 is built from 16 residues. The CDR3 region is CASSGHPRGSFGEQYF. The DNA of the CDR3 is TGTGCCAGCAGCGGACATCCTAGGGGGTCTTTCGGCGAGCAGTACTTC.

The V and J genes are TRBV24-1 and TRBJ2-7; possible D gene TRBD2, 5 bases. Trimming stripped 6 bases from V and 4 bases from J, with 12 bases between. Germline CDR1 reads KGHDR; CDR2 reads SFDVKD. The CDR3 sequence is 13 residues long. CDR3: CATSWPRTYEQYF. CDR3 coding DNA: TGTGCCACCAGTTGGCCGCGGACTTACGAGCAGTACTTC.

The chain couples TRBV12-3 or TRBV12-4 to TRBJ2-1; 12 bases are a match to TRBD2. With 2 bases clipped from V and 15 bases from J, the junction kept 11 bases outside the gene matches. The CDR3 covers 15 residues. The CDR3 loop reads CASSLQGLAGGFLFF. The CDR3 nucleotides are TGTGCCAGCAGTTTACAGGGGCTAGCGGGAGGGTTTCTGTTCTTC.

The chain carries TRBV20-1 and TRBJ2-1; 8 positions agree with TRBD2. J was trimmed by 9 bases and V by 0 bases; bases with no gene match: 7. CDR3 size: 14 residues. Germline V gene data show CDR1 as DFQATT and CDR2 as SNEGSKA (reference sequence). The CDR3 sequence is CSARDLSGSGEQFF. CDR3 bases: TGCAGTGCTAGAGATCTAAGCGGGAGTGGTGAGCAGTTCTTC.

This clonotype occurred a few times. A read error may account for a junction end that differs from germline. The chain links TRBV12-3 or TRBV12-4 to TRBJ1-2, with D tentatively TRBD1 (5 bases). This CDR3 is 14 amino acids long. Written as DNA, the CDR3 is TGTGCCAGCAGCCCCCCAGGGACCAACTATGACTACACCTTC. It specifies CASSPPGTNYDYTF.

The chain joins TRBV20-1 to TRBJ1-4, with a weak D call TRBD1 (5 bases). CDR1 is DFQATT and CDR2 is SNEGSKA in the germline V gene (reference sequence). Deletions cut 0 bases from V and 3 bases from J, with 11 bases between. The CDR3 sequence is 15 residues long. The CDR3 region has the DNA TGCAGTGCTAGAGAACCGGTGGGGGCTAATGAAAAACTGTTTTTT. It is translated as CSAREPVGANEKLFF.

This clonotype appeared a few times. The chain recombines TRBV20-1 with TRBJ2-3; D could derive from TRBD1 or TRBD2 (6 bases each). V was clipped by 5 bases and J by 1 base, with 10 bases between them. The germline V gene encodes CDR1 DFQATT and CDR2 SNEGSKA (reference sequence). The CDR3 length is 13 residues. CDR3: CSAPRGGTDTQYF. The CDR3 DNA reads TGCAGTGCTCCAAGGGGGGGCACAGATACGCAGTATTTT.

The chain is built from TRBV6-4 and TRBJ1-1; the D is unclear. This CDR3 is built from 13 residues. Germline V lookup: CDR1 MRHNA, CDR2 SNTAGT. Trimming took off 9 bases at V and 6 bases at J, with 17 bases between the two ends. CDR3 DNA sequence: TGTGCCAGGCACCGGTTACGGACCCCTGAAGCTTTCTTT. Its translation: CARHRLRTPEAFF.

The V call is TRBV3-1, the J call TRBJ1-2; a possible D gene is TRBD1 (5 bases). Germline V gives CDR1 LGHDT, CDR2 YNNKEL (reference sequence). This CDR3 has 15 residues. Trimming removed 0 bases at V and 2 bases at J, with 10 bases between. CDR3 sequence: CASSQDPGGNYGYTF. The CDR3 DNA reads as TGTGCCAGCAGCCAAGATCCGGGGGGGAACTATGGCTACACCTTC. Based on the CDR3 plus reference TRBV3-1 and TRBJ1-2, the full variable domain is DTAVSQTPKYLVTQMGNDKSIKCEQNLGHDTMYWYKQDSKKFLKIMFSYNNKELIINETVPNRFSPKSPDKAHLNLHINSLELGDSAVYFCASSQDPGGNYGYTFGSGTRLTVV.

The genes are TRBV5-6 and TRBJ2-1, with TRBD2 matching over 12 bases. Germline CDR1 SGHDT, CDR2 YYEEEE. With 5 bases clipped from V and 15 bases from J, the junction kept 9 bases outside the gene matches. The CDR3 contains 13 residues. CDR3 amino acids: CASSATSGSSWFF. Written as DNA, the CDR3 is TGTGCCAGCAGTGCGACTAGCGGGAGTTCATGGTTCTTC.

The J gene is TRBJ2-2, the V gene TRBV5-1; D uncertain. V gave up 4 bases and J gave up 3 bases, with 7 bases separating them. Germline values: CDR1 SGHRS, CDR2 YFSETQ. The CDR3 extends over 13 amino acids. DNA for the CDR3: TGCGCCAGCAGCACCGCAGACACCGGGGAGCTGTTTTTT. It translates to CASSTADTGELFF.

Notes on this clonotype: The junction differs from germline at one of its ends, possibly a read error. J is TRBJ1-2 and V is TRBV10-2; D not resolved. From germline, CDR1 is WSHSY and CDR2 SAAADI. This CDR3 has 14 amino acids. The CDR3 spells CAGSESSGDYGYTF. The CDR3 DNA reads TGCGCCGGCAGTGAGTCAAGCGGGGACTATGGCTACACCTTC.

The chain couples TRBV12-3 or TRBV12-4 to TRBJ1-2, with D perhaps TRBD1 (6 bases). The CDR3 runs to 16 residues. V lost 4 bases to trimming and J lost 4 bases, with 19 bases between them. CDR3 in amino acids: CASSSSQGGGSYGYTF. CDR3 bases: TGTGCCAGCAGTTCGAGTCAGGGAGGGGGTTCCTATGGCTACACCTTC.

The V and J genes are TRBV11-2 and TRBJ2-3, with D unresolved. CDR1 and CDR2 (germline): SGHAT, FQNNGV. V was cut by 2 bases and J by 3 bases, with 12 bases left in between. The CDR3 has 15 residues. CDR3 in amino acids: CASSLNSRQTDTQYF. The CDR3 coding sequence is TGTGCCAGCAGCTTAAACAGCCGGCAGACAGATACGCAGTATTTT.

The V and J genes are TRBV4-1 and TRBJ2-5; D is uncertain. V was pared by 5 bases and J by 4 bases, with 11 bases between. Germline CDR1 reads MGHRA; CDR2 reads YSYEKL. The CDR3 runs 13 residues. The CDR3 protein is CASSSLPAETQYF. The CDR3 DNA reads TGCGCCAGCAGCTCACTTCCCGCAGAGACCCAGTACTTC.

This clonotype was found a few times. V usage is TRBV18 and J usage is TRBJ1-1; no reliable D call. The CDR3 runs to 12 residues. Looked up from germline, CDR1 is KGHSH and CDR2 is LQKENI. With 8 bases removed from V and 1 base from J, the gap between germline ends came to 8 bases. DNA of the CDR3: TGTGCCAGCAGAACGGGGAACACTGAAGCTTTCTTT. It encodes CASRTGNTEAFF.

This chain uses TRBV5-1 with TRBJ2-5, with 7 bases identical to TRBD1. Unmatched junction bases numbered 7, after V lost 5 bases and J lost 3 bases. CDR1 and CDR2 from the germline V gene are SGHRS and YFSETQ. The CDR3 is 14 amino acids. This CDR3 is CASSTGTVEETQYF. The CDR3 DNA sequence: TGCGCCAGCAGTACCGGGACAGTCGAAGAGACCCAGTACTTC.

The chain combines TRBV29-1 with TRBJ2-3, with no clear D. Trimming cost V 4 bases and J 3 bases, with 5 bases left between them. This CDR3 is built from 11 residues. Germline assignment: CDR1 SQVTM and CDR2 ANQGSEA. The CDR3 sequence is CSVVRTDTQYF. CDR3 nucleotides: TGCAGCGTTGTCAGGACAGATACGCAGTATTTT.

The chain employs TRBV6-5 and TRBJ2-5; D is ambiguous. Looked up from germline, CDR1 is MNHEY and CDR2 is SVGAGI. V dropped 0 bases and J dropped 1 base, with 3 bases sitting between them. The CDR3 has 13 amino acids. This CDR3 reads CASSYSTQETQYF. CDR3 nucleotides: TGTGCCAGCAGTTACTCCACCCAAGAGACCCAGTACTTC.